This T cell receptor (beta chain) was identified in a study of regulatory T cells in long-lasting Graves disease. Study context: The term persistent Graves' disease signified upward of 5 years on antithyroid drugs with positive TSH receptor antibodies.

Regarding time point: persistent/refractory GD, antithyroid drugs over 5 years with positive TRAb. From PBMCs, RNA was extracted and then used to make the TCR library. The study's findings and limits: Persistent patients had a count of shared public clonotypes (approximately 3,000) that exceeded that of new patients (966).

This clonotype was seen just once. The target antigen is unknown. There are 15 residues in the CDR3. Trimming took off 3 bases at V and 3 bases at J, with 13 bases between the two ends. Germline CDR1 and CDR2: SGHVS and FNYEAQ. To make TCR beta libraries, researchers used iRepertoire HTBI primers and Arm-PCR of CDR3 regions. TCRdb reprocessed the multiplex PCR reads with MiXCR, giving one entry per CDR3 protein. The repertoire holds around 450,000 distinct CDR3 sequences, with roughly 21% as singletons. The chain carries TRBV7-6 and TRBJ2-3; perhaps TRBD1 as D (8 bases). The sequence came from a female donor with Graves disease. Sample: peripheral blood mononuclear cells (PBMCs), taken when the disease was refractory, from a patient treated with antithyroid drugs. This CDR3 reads CASSFTGGGTDTQYF. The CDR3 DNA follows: TGTGCCAGCAGCTTCACAGGGGGAGGGACAGATACGCAGTATTTT.